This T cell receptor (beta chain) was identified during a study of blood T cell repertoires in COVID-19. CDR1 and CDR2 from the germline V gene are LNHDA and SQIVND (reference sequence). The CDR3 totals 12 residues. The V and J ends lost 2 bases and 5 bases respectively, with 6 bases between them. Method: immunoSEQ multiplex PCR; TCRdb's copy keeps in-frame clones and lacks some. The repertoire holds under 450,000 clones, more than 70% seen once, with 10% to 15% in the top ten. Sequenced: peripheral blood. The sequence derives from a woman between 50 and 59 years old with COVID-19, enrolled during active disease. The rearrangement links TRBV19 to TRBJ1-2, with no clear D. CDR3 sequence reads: CASSINWYGYTF. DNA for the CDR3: TGTGCCAGTAGTATAAACTGGTATGGCTACACCTTC.